This TCR beta chain is drawn from a study of OX40 agonist ivuxolimab in advanced cancers. Per germline, CDR1 LNHDA and CDR2 SQIVND (reference sequence). The CDR3 sequence is 14 residues long. V lost 5 bases and J lost 7; bases outside the gene matches: 6. This table comes from immunoSEQ multiplex PCR, and its TCRdb copy is limited to in-frame clones, with some not included. The sample shows approximately 61,000 clones, 89% of them seen only once. This chain links TRBV19 with TRBJ2-1, with 9 bases matching TRBD2. This clonotype was sampled from an adult with an advanced solid tumor such as melanoma, head and neck, liver or kidney cancer. The material sequenced was CD4+ or CD8+ T cells sorted from blood, taken in a trial of the OX40 agonist ivuxolimab. The CDR3 DNA sequence: TGTGCCAGTAGTTCAGTAGCGGGAGTTAATGAGCAGTTCTTC. This sequence encodes CASSSVAGVNEQFF.